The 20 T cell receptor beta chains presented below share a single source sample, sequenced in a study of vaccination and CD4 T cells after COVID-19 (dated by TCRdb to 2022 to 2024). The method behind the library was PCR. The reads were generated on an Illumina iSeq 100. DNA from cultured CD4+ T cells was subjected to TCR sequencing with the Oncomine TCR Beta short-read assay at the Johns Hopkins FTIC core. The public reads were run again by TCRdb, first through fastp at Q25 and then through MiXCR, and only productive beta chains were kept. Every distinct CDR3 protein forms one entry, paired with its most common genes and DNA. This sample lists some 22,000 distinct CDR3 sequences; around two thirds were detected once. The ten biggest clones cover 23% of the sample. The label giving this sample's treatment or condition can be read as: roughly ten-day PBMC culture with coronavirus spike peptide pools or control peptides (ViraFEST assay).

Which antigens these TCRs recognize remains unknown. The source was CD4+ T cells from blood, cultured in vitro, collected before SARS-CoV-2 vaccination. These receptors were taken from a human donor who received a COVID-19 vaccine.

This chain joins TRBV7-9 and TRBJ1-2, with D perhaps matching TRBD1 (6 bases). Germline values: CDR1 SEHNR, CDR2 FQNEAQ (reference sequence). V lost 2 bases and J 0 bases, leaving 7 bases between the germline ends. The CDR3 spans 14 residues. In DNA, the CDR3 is TGTGCCAGCAGCTTATGGACAGCTAACTATGGCTACACCTTC. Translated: CASSLWTANYGYTF.

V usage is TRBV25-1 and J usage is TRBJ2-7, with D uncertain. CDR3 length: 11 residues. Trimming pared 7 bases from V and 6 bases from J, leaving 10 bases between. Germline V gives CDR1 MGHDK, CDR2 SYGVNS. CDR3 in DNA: TGTGCCAGCACCTCGACCGGCGAGCAGTACTTC. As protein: CASTSTGEQYF.

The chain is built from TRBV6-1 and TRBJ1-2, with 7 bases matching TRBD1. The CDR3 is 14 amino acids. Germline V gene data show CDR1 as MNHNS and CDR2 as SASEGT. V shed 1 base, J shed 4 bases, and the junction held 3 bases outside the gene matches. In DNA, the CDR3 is TGTGCCAGCAGTGAAGGAGGGGGCGGCTATGGCTACACCTTC. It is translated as CASSEGGGGYGYTF.

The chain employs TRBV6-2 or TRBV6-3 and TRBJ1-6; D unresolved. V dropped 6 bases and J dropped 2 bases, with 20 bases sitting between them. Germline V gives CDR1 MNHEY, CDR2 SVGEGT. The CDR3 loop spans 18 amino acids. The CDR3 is CASSPGPTFRPYNSPLHF. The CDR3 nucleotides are TGTGCCAGCAGCCCGGGCCCTACCTTTCGGCCCTATAATTCACCCCTCCACTTT.

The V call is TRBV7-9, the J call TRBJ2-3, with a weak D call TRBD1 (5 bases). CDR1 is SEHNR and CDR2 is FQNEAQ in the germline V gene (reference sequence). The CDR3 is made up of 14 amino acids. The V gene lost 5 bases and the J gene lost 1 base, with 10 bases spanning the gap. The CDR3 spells CASSEMTGTDTQYF. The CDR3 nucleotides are TGTGCCAGCAGCGAAATGACAGGCACAGATACGCAGTATTTT.

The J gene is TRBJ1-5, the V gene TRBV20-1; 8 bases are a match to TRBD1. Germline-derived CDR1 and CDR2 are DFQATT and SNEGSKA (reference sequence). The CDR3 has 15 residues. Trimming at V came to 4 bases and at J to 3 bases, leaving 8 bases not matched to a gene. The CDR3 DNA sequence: TGCAGTGCTACCCAATTGGACAGGGCCAATCAGCCCCAGCATTTT. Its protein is CSATQLDRANQPQHF.

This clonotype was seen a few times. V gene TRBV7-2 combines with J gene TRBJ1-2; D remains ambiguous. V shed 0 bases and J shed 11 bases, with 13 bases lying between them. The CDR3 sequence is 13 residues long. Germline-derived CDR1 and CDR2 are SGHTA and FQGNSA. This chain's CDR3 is CASSLASRGVYTF. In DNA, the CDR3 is TGTGCCAGCAGCTTAGCCTCAAGAGGTGTTTACACCTTC. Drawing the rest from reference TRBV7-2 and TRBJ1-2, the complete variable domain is GAGVSQSPSNKVTEKGKDVELRCDPISGHTALYWYRQSLGQGLEFLIYFQGNSAPDKSGLPSDRFSAERTGGSVSTLTIQRTQQEDSAVYLCASSLASRGVYTFGSGTRLTVV.

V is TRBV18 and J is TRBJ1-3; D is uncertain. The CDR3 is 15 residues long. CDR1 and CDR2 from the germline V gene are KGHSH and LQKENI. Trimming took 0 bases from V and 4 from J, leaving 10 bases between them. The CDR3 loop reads CASSPPQGRGNTIYF. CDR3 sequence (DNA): TGTGCCAGCTCACCACCTCAAGGTCGGGGAAACACCATATATTTT.

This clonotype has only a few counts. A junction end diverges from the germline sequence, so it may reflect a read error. The CDR3 loop is CASRYSGAVNQPQHF. DNA of the CDR3: TGTGCCAGCAGGTACTCCGGGGCAGTCAATCAGCCCCAGCATTTT. The J gene is TRBJ1-5, the V gene TRBV6-5; TRBD1 might be the D (5 bases). Germline V CDR1 and CDR2: MNHEY, SVGAGI. CDR3 length equals 15 residues.

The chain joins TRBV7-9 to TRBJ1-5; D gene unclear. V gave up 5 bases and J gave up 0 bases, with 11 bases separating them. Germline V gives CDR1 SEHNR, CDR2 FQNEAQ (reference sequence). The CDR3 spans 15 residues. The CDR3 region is CASSDSRVSNQPQHF. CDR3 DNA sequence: TGTGCCAGCAGCGACTCCCGGGTTAGCAATCAGCCCCAGCATTTT.

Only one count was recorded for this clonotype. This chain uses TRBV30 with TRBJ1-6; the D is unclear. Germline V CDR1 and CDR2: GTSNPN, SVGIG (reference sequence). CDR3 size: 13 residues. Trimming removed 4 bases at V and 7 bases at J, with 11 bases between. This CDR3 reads CAWKEGVNSPLHF. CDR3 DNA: TGTGCCTGGAAGGAGGGCGTCAATTCACCCCTCCACTTT.

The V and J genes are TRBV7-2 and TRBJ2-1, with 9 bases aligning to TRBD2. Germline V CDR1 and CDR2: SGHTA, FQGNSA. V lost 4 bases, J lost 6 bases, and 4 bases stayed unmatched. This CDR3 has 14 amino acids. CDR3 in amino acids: CASSWNSGGNEQFF. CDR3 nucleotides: TGTGCCAGCAGCTGGAATAGCGGGGGCAATGAGCAGTTCTTC. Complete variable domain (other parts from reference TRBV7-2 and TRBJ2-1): GAGVSQSPSNKVTEKGKDVELRCDPISGHTALYWYRQSLGQGLEFLIYFQGNSAPDKSGLPSDRFSAERTGGSVSTLTIQRTQQEDSAVYLCASSWNSGGNEQFFGPGTRLTVL.

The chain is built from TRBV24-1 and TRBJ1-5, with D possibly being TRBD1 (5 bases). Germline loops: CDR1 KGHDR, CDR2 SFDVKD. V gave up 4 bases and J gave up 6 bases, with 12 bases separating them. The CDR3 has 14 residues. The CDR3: CATSDRVGLQPQHF. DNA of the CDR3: TGTGCCACCAGTGACAGGGTTGGGCTTCAGCCCCAGCATTTT.

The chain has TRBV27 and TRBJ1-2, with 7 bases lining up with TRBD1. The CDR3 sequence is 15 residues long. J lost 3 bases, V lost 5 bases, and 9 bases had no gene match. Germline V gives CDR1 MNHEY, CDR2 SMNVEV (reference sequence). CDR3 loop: CASSLRGRGDYGYTF. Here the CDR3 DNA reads TGTGCCAGCAGTCTAAGGGGGCGCGGGGACTATGGCTACACCTTC.

CDR3 DNA: TGTGCCAGCAGGTCAGCGGGGGGACGCTACAATGAGCAGTTCTTC. This sequence encodes CASRSAGGRYNEQFF. The chain is built from TRBV12-3 or TRBV12-4 and TRBJ2-1, with TRBD2 matching over 9 bases. The junction had 6 bases not matched to a gene; V was cut back by 6 bases and J by 3 bases. CDR3 length: 15 residues.

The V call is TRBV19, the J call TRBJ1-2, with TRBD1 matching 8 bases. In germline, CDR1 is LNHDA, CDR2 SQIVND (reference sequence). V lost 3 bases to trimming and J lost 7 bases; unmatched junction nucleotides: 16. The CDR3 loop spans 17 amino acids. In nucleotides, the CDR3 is TGTGCCAGTAGTATGGACAGGGAGGGAGGGTCGCGAACTGGCTACACCTTC. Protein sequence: CASSMDREGGSRTGYTF.

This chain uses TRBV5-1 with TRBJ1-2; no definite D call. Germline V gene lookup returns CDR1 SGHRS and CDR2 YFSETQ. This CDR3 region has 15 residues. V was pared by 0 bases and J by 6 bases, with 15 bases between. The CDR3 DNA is TGCGCCAGCAGCTTGGCCTTGGCGAGGGAGGATGGCTACACCTTC. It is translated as CASSLALAREDGYTF.

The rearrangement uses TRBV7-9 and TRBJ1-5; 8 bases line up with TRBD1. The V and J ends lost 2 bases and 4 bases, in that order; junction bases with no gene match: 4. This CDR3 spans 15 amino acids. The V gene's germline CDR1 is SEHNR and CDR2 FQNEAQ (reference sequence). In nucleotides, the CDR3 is TGTGCCAGCAGCTTACCTGGACAGGGAAATCAGCCCCAGCATTTT. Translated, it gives CASSLPGQGNQPQHF.

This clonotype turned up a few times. The CDR3 sequence: CATSRTLTGEAKNIQYF. CDR3 in DNA: TGTGCCACCAGCCGGACCTTGACAGGGGAAGCCAAAAACATTCAGTACTTC. V usage is TRBV6-1 and J usage is TRBJ2-4; 8 bases fit TRBD1. Germline V CDR1 and CDR2: MNHNS, SASEGT. Losses at the gene ends were 10 bases for V and 0 bases for J; bases not matched to a gene: 14. This CDR3 region has 17 residues.

The CDR3 DNA is TGTGCCAGCAGTGTCCGCCTTAGCCGGGACAGGGGGATACCTAGCACAGATACGCAGTATTTT. Protein product: CASSVRLSRDRGIPSTDTQYF. The chain carries TRBV6-4 and TRBJ2-3; 11 bases agree with TRBD1. CDR3 length: 21 residues. V dropped 4 bases and J dropped 0; count of bases not matched to a gene: 18. CDR1 is MRHNA and CDR2 is SNTAGT in the germline V gene.